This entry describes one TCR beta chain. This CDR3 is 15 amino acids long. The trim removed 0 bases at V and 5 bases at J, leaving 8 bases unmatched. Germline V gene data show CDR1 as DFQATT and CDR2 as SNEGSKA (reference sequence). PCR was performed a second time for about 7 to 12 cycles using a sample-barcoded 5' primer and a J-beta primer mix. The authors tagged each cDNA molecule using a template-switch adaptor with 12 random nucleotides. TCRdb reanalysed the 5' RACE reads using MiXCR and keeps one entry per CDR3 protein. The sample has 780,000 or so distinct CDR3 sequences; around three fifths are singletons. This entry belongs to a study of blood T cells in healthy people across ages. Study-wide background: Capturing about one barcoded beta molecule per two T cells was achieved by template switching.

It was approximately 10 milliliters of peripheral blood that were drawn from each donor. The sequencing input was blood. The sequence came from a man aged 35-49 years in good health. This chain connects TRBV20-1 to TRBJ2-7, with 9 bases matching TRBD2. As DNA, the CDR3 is TGCAGTGCTAGAGATCGGCGAGCGGGAGGTGACGAGCAGTACTTC. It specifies CSARDRRAGGDEQYF.